These 7 T cell receptor beta chains came from one sample sequenced in a study of T cell responses to AZD1222 COVID-19 vaccine. Sequencing was performed with immunoSEQ multiplex PCR; in TCRdb, only in-frame clones are kept and a portion is missing. Of 190,000 or so clones detected, more than 75% appear once; the ten largest clones hold about 25%. Source: peripheral blood, taken 28 days after the second AZD1222 dose. Source of these receptors: an adult who received the AZD1222 COVID-19 vaccine.

This rearrangement joins TRBV7-9 to TRBJ1-5, with 8 bases matching TRBD1. In germline, CDR1 is SEHNR, CDR2 FQNEAQ (reference sequence). After removal of 5 bases from V and 4 bases from J, the junction contained 4 bases not matched to a gene. The length of the CDR3 is 14 residues. The CDR3 loop reads CASSRTGQNQPQHF. The CDR3 region has the DNA TGTGCCAGCAGCAGGACAGGGCAGAATCAGCCCCAGCATTTT.

V and J are TRBV7-9 and TRBJ1-4, with TRBD1 matching 7 bases. Germline loops: CDR1 SEHNR, CDR2 FQNEAQ (reference sequence). CDR3 length: 17 residues. J lost 0 bases, V lost 4 bases, and 8 bases had no gene match. The CDR3 spells CASSSRTQGATNEKLFF. In DNA form, the CDR3 reads TGTGCCAGCAGCTCCCGGACTCAGGGGGCAACTAATGAAAAACTGTTTTTT. The entire variable domain, with the rest obtained from reference TRBV7-9 and TRBJ1-4, is as follows: DTGVSQNPRHKITKRGQNVTFRCDPISEHNRLYWYRQTLGQGPEFLTYFQNEAQLEKSRLLSDRFSAERPKGSFSTLEIQRTEQGDSAMYLCASSSRTQGATNEKLFFGSGTQLSVL.

This clone was observed a handful of times. CDR3 nucleotide sequence: TGCGCCAGCAGCTTCACGGCCGTTAAACAGGGAACTGAAGCTTTCTTT. Translating it yields CASSFTAVKQGTEAFF. The rearrangement joins TRBV5-1 to TRBJ1-1; D may be TRBD1 (6 bases). V gave up 2 bases and J gave up 5 bases, with 19 bases separating them. This CDR3 spans 16 amino acids. Germline-derived CDR1 and CDR2 are SGHRS and YFSETQ.

This chain joins TRBV11-2 and TRBJ2-2; TRBD2 aligns across 7 bases. Germline V gene lookup returns CDR1 SGHAT and CDR2 FQNNGV. The CDR3 is made up of 17 amino acids. With 1 base clipped from V and 4 bases from J, the junction kept 9 bases outside the gene matches. Here the CDR3 reads CASSLVAGVLGTGELFF. The CDR3, as DNA: TGTGCCAGCAGCTTAGTGGCGGGAGTGTTGGGCACCGGGGAGCTGTTTTTT.

This chain joins TRBV19 and TRBJ2-7; 7 nucleotides line up with TRBD1. From germline, CDR1 is LNHDA and CDR2 SQIVND (reference sequence). V was pared by 5 bases and J by 3 bases, with 13 bases of the junction left unmatched. This CDR3 has 16 residues. The DNA for the CDR3 is TGTGCCAGTAGTCAACCGACAGGGCGGACTCTCTACGAGCAGTACTTC. This codes for CASSQPTGRTLYEQYF.

The rearrangement uses TRBV7-3 and TRBJ1-6; 7 bases fit TRBD1. The CDR3 contains 14 residues. Per the germline V gene, CDR1 is SGHTA and CDR2 is FQGTGA. V lost 4 bases, J lost 10 bases, and 7 bases stayed unmatched. CDR3 DNA sequence: TGTGCCAGCAGCTACGACAGGGAGGGCTCACCCCTCCACTTT. Translation: CASSYDREGSPLHF.

This chain joins TRBV27 and TRBJ2-3; a weak D match, TRBD2 (5 bases). The V end lost 5 bases, the J end lost 13 bases, and 13 bases lay between the germline ends. The germline gives CDR1 MNHEY, CDR2 SMNVEV (reference sequence). The CDR3 covers 11 residues. Written as DNA, the CDR3 is TGTGCCAGCAGTCTCCACCGGCGGGAGTATTTT. Encoded protein: CASSLHRREYF.